One sample yielded the 29 T cell receptor beta chains listed below, sequenced in a study of blood T cell repertoires in COVID-19. Clones were read by immunoSEQ multiplex PCR, and TCRdb kept only the in-frame ones, dropping some. The sample includes 30,000 to 40,000 clones, about 85% of them seen just once. Sequences were obtained from peripheral blood. The receptors originated from a human donor in a cohort sampled during active COVID-19.

The genes are TRBV6-6 and TRBJ2-5, with 7 bases fitting TRBD2. CDR3 length equals 16 residues. V shed 7 bases, J shed 2 bases, and the junction held 13 bases outside the gene matches. Per germline, CDR1 MNHNY and CDR2 SVGAGI (reference sequence). In DNA, the CDR3 is TGTGCCAGCACCCCCGGCGAGACTAGCCCACAAGAGACCCAGTACTTC. Protein sequence: CASTPGETSPQETQYF.

The genes are TRBV19 and TRBJ1-3, with 7 bases that match TRBD1. Trimming took 5 bases from V and 0 from J; bases not matched to a gene: 7. This CDR3 has 16 amino acids. Germline values: CDR1 LNHDA, CDR2 SQIVND (reference sequence). The CDR3 DNA is TGTGCCAGTAGTCCCAGGACAGGATCCTCTGGAAACACCATATATTTT. Protein sequence: CASSPRTGSSGNTIYF.

The chain combines TRBV3-1 (or the pseudogene TRBV3-2) with TRBJ2-7; D call uncertain. Germline-derived CDR1 and CDR2 are LGHDT and YNNKEL (reference sequence). Between the trimmed V and J ends, which lost 0 bases and 5 bases, there was a span of 11 bases. The length of the CDR3 is 14 residues. As DNA, the CDR3 is TGTGCCAGCAGCCAAGATCAGAGCGCCCACGAGCAGTACTTC. It translates to CASSQDQSAHEQYF.

The genes are TRBV5-1 and TRBJ2-3, with 8 bases fitting TRBD2. Germline CDR1 SGHRS, CDR2 YFSETQ. The V gene end was trimmed by 4 bases and the J gene end by 2 bases; junction bases not matched to a gene: 9. There are 16 residues in the CDR3. CDR3 coding DNA: TGCGCCAGCAGCCTGGGTAGTAGCGGGGCCACAGATACGCAGTATTTT. Amino acid sequence: CASSLGSSGATDTQYF.

The V call is TRBV5-4, the J call TRBJ1-2, with D possibly matching TRBD1 (6 bases). Germline V lookup: CDR1 SGHNT, CDR2 YYREEE (reference sequence). The CDR3 has 14 residues. Trimming removed 0 bases from V and 7 bases from J, with 13 bases in between. This CDR3 reads CASSLADRFRGYTF. CDR3 sequence (DNA): TGTGCCAGCAGCTTGGCCGACAGGTTCCGTGGCTACACCTTC.

The V gene is TRBV6-1, the J gene TRBJ2-3; TRBD2 aligns across 9 bases. This CDR3 has 16 residues. J was trimmed by 1 base and V by 2 bases; bases with no gene match: 4. Germline lookup yields CDR1 MNHNS and CDR2 SASEGT. This chain's CDR3 is CASSETSGSRTDTQYF. The CDR3 DNA follows: TGTGCCAGCAGTGAAACTAGCGGGTCCCGCACAGATACGCAGTATTTT.

The chain has TRBV7-9 and TRBJ2-3; 9 bases fit TRBD1. This CDR3 spans 15 amino acids. V trimming: 4 bases; J trimming: 2 bases; junction bases outside the gene matches: 4. CDR1 is SEHNR, CDR2 FQNEAQ, per germline (reference sequence). The chain's CDR3 is CASSSGQGDTDTQYF. For the CDR3, the DNA is TGTGCCAGCAGCTCGGGACAGGGAGACACAGATACGCAGTATTTT.

The CDR3 bases are TGCGCCAGCAGCTCCGGGAACTATGGCTACACCTTC. Protein product: CASSSGNYGYTF. The J gene is TRBJ1-2, the V gene TRBV5-1; D gene uncertain. V dropped 3 bases and J dropped 2 bases, with 5 bases sitting between them. Germline-derived CDR1 and CDR2 are SGHRS and YFSETQ. This CDR3 has 12 amino acids.

V is TRBV18 and J is TRBJ2-1; a possible D gene is TRBD1 (6 bases). Per germline, CDR1 KGHSH and CDR2 LQKENI. The CDR3 is 17 amino acids. The V end lost 2 bases, the J end lost 3 bases, and 17 bases lay between the germline ends. CDR3 in amino acids: CASSPLPTGTRYNEQFF. The CDR3 DNA reads as TGTGCCAGCTCACCATTACCCACCGGGACACGCTACAATGAGCAGTTCTTC.

The sample holds one count of this clone. The J gene is TRBJ2-2, the V gene TRBV9; possibly TRBD1 for D (6 bases). The V gene lost 1 base and the J gene lost 4 bases, with 17 bases spanning the gap. Germline V gene data show CDR1 as SGDLS and CDR2 as YYNGEE. The CDR3 contains 17 residues. CDR3 bases: TGTGCCAGCAGCGTAACCGGGCAGGGGCGGCTCACCGGGGAGCTGTTTTTT. Its protein is CASSVTGQGRLTGELFF.

This clone was seen just once. V is TRBV11-2 and J is TRBJ2-6, with D possibly being TRBD1 (6 bases). The germline CDR1 and CDR2 sequences are SGHAT and FQNNGV. V was clipped by 7 bases and J by 0 bases, with 10 bases between them. CDR3 length: 15 residues. CDR3 loop: CASTLRGSGANVLTF. The CDR3, as DNA: TGTGCCAGCACCCTCAGGGGCTCTGGGGCCAACGTCCTGACTTTC.

The chain joins TRBV2 to TRBJ2-2; 10 bases are a match to TRBD1. The J segment lost 5 bases and the V segment lost 5 bases, leaving 8 bases of the junction unmatched. This CDR3 has 16 residues. Germline V gives CDR1 SNHLY, CDR2 FYNNEI. The CDR3: CASSRQGAAGTGELFF. The DNA of the CDR3 is TGTGCCAGCAGTCGACAGGGGGCAGCCGGAACCGGGGAGCTGTTTTTT.

The J gene is TRBJ2-3, the V gene TRBV14, with 10 bases lining up with TRBD1. Germline CDR1 SGHDN, CDR2 FVKESK. This CDR3 has 18 residues. V shed 0 bases and J 9 bases; nucleotides not matched to a gene: 15. This chain's CDR3 is CASSQDRGGDRGLWTQYF. CDR3 coding DNA: TGTGCCAGCAGCCAAGATCGAGGCGGGGACAGGGGTTTATGGACGCAGTATTTT.

V usage is TRBV9 and J usage is TRBJ2-1, with a weak D call TRBD2 (6 bases). The germline V gene encodes CDR1 SGDLS and CDR2 YYNGEE. V was cut by 2 bases and J by 10 bases, with 16 bases left in between. The CDR3 is made up of 14 amino acids. The CDR3 region is CASSVRDPGLEQFF. CDR3 nucleotide sequence: TGTGCCAGCAGCGTGCGGGACCCCGGTTTGGAGCAGTTCTTC.

This clone was detected only once. The V gene is TRBV7-9, the J gene TRBJ2-7; 9 bases match TRBD1. With V trimmed by 1 base and J by 2 bases, 3 bases remained unmatched. This CDR3 contains 15 residues. Germline CDR1 is SEHNR and CDR2 is FQNEAQ (reference sequence). CDR3 amino acids: CASSLEGTGPYEQYF. The DNA of the CDR3 is TGTGCCAGCAGCTTAGAGGGGACAGGGCCCTACGAGCAGTACTTC.

The rearrangement links TRBV4-1 to TRBJ2-5; perhaps TRBD2 as D (5 bases). This CDR3 region has 15 residues. V lost 0 bases to trimming and J lost 2 bases, with 10 bases between them. Germline V gives CDR1 MGHRA, CDR2 YSYEKL. CDR3 in amino acids: CASSQDQSGQETQYF. The CDR3 DNA sequence: TGCGCCAGCAGCCAAGATCAATCGGGGCAAGAGACCCAGTACTTC.

The chain combines TRBV18 with TRBJ1-4, with TRBD1 matching over 7 bases. V lost 1 base, J lost 5 bases, and 1 base stayed unmatched. The length of the CDR3 is 14 residues. Germline CDR1 KGHSH, CDR2 LQKENI. The CDR3 DNA reads as TGTGCCAGCTCACCACGGGACAGCAATGAAAAACTGTTTTTT. Its translation: CASSPRDSNEKLFF.

This clone was recorded only once. This rearrangement joins TRBV9 to TRBJ1-2; TRBD1 might be the D (6 bases). Germline CDR1 and CDR2: SGDLS and YYNGEE. The CDR3 extends over 15 amino acids. V lost 0 bases, J lost 4 bases, and 13 bases lay in between. Here the CDR3 reads CASSVEQRGGYGYTF. The CDR3 coding sequence is TGTGCCAGCAGCGTAGAACAAAGAGGGGGCTATGGCTACACCTTC.

This sequence joins TRBV5-1 and TRBJ1-2, with 8 bases lining up with TRBD1. J was trimmed by 6 bases and V by 4 bases; bases with no gene match: 11. Germline CDR1 and CDR2: SGHRS and YFSETQ. The CDR3 runs to 15 residues. The CDR3 region is CASSTGTGPLDGYTF. DNA of the CDR3: TGCGCCAGCAGCACCGGGACAGGACCGCTTGATGGCTACACCTTC.

The chain recombines TRBV2 with TRBJ2-7; TRBD1 aligns across 7 bases. The length of the CDR3 is 13 residues. CDR1 is SNHLY, CDR2 FYNNEI, per germline. V lost 7 bases, J lost 3 bases, and 6 bases stayed unmatched. This chain's CDR3 is CASNGQAYYEQYF. CDR3 nucleotide sequence: TGTGCCAGCAACGGACAGGCCTACTACGAGCAGTACTTC.

The chain couples TRBV10-3 to TRBJ2-1, with TRBD2 as a possible D gene (7 bases). The CDR3 consists of 14 residues. Germline CDR1 is ENHRY and CDR2 is SYGVKD. V was trimmed by 8 bases and J by 6 bases, leaving 17 bases between them. The CDR3 DNA is TGTGCCATCCAAGGTGGGGGGGCTGGCAATGAGCAGTTCTTC. It yields the protein CAIQGGGAGNEQFF.

The chain employs TRBV7-9 and TRBJ2-3; TRBD2 aligns across 7 bases. Per germline, CDR1 SEHNR and CDR2 FQNEAQ (reference sequence). This CDR3 spans 14 amino acids. V was clipped by 5 bases and J by 4 bases; unmatched bases: 6. DNA for the CDR3: TGTGCCAGCAGCGCCGGCGGGGGAGCAGATACGCAGTATTTT. Amino acid sequence: CASSAGGGADTQYF.

This clone was observed once. The V gene is TRBV7-8, the J gene TRBJ2-2; no clear D. This CDR3 is built from 14 residues. The V gene lost 3 bases and the J gene lost 7 bases, with 12 bases spanning the gap. Germline-derived CDR1 and CDR2 are SGHVS and FQNEAQ. CDR3 sequence: CASSFLLAGGELFF. In nucleotides, the CDR3 is TGTGCCAGCAGCTTTTTGTTAGCTGGCGGGGAGCTGTTTTTT. Full variable domain (remainder filled in from reference TRBV7-8 and TRBJ2-2): GAGVSQSPRYKVAKRGQDVALRCDPISGHVSLFWYQQALGQGPEFLTYFQNEAQLDKSGLPSDRFFAERPEGSVSTLKIQRTQQEDSAVYLCASSFLLAGGELFFGEGSRLTVL.

The rearrangement links TRBV10-2 to TRBJ1-2; the D gene is possibly TRBD1 (6 bases). V shed 8 bases and J shed 4 bases, with 11 bases lying between them. The CDR3 runs to 12 residues. CDR1 is WSHSY, CDR2 SAAADI, per germline. The CDR3 region is CASRQDAYGYTF. Written as DNA, the CDR3 is TGCGCCAGCCGACAGGACGCCTATGGCTACACCTTC.

This clone has just one count. The V gene is TRBV5-1, the J gene TRBJ1-2; 11 bases map to TRBD1. There are 14 residues in the CDR3. Germline lookup yields CDR1 SGHRS and CDR2 YFSETQ. V lost 3 bases, J lost 7 bases, and 5 bases stayed unmatched. The CDR3 DNA is TGCGCCAGCAGCTCGGGACAGGGGGTGGCTGGCTACACCTTC. Translation: CASSSGQGVAGYTF. The full variable domain, rest sourced from reference TRBV5-1 and TRBJ1-2, is KAGVTQTPRYLIKTRGQQVTLSCSPISGHRSVSWYQQTPGQGLQFLFEYFSETQRNKGNFPGRFSGRQFSNSRSEMNVSTLELGDSALYLCASSSGQGVAGYTFGSGTRLTVV.

The gene calls are TRBV5-1 and TRBJ2-7; TRBD1 matches 11 bases. The CDR3 loop spans 13 amino acids. From germline, CDR1 is SGHRS and CDR2 YFSETQ. The ends lost 4 bases at V and 6 bases at J; junction bases unmatched: 3. The CDR3 here is CASSPGTGGEQYF. CDR3 sequence (DNA): TGCGCCAGCAGCCCGGGGACAGGGGGCGAGCAGTACTTC.

The chain links TRBV29-1 to TRBJ1-2, with D possibly matching TRBD1 (5 bases). Between the trimmed V and J ends, which lost 8 bases and 8 bases, there was a span of 21 bases. CDR1 SQVTM and CDR2 ANQGSEA come from the germline V gene. The CDR3 extends over 13 amino acids. The CDR3 sequence is CSTSQGIGRGYTF. The CDR3 region has the DNA TGCAGCACGTCTCAGGGAATTGGGAGGGGCTACACCTTC. The full variable domain, with the rest looked up from reference TRBV29-1 and TRBJ1-2, is SAVISQKPSRDICQRGTSLTIQCQVDSQVTMMFWYRQQPGQSLTLIATANQGSEATYESGFVIDKFPISRPNLTFSTLTVSNMSPEDSSIYLCSTSQGIGRGYTFGSGTRLTVV.

The chain joins TRBV6-5 to TRBJ1-4; 9 bases map to TRBD1. V lost 6 bases to trimming and J lost 11 bases; unmatched junction nucleotides: 13. This CDR3 contains 15 residues. CDR1 and CDR2 (germline): MNHEY, SVGAGI. The CDR3, as DNA: TGTGCCAGCAGCCACCCTGGACAGGGGTCTGACAAACTGTTTTTT. Amino acid sequence: CASSHPGQGSDKLFF.

The chain is built from TRBV2 and TRBJ1-1; 7 nucleotides match TRBD1. V shed 10 bases and J 5 bases; nucleotides not matched to a gene: 10. In germline, CDR1 is SNHLY, CDR2 FYNNEI. The CDR3 spans 13 residues. The CDR3 DNA reads as TGTGCCACAACCTACAGGGGCGGGACTGAAGCTTTCTTT. Its translation: CATTYRGGTEAFF.